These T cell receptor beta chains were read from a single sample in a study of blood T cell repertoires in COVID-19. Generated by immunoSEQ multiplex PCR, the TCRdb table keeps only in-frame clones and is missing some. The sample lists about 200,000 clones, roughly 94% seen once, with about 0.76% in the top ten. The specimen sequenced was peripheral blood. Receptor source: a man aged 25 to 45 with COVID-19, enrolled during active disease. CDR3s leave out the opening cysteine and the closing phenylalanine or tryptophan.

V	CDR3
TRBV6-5	ASGYSSTDTQY
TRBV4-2	ASSQDPAAGGAGELF
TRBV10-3	AISGQIPGSGNTIY
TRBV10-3	AINGREGTRGYT
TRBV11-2	ASSLSWEAANTEAF
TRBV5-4	ASTPEVSGGPDTQY
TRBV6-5	ASSLGQGAGGNTIY
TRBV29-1	SVAGGRGSRTDTQY
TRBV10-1	ASSAGSTEAF
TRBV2	ASSEPGQGSEKLF
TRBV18	ASSLRGRADTEAF
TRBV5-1	ASSLALGGSGNTIY
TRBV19	ASSIGFGTGWETQY
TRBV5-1	ASSYLAGANTGELF
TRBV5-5	ASSQIGGMYGYT
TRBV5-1	ASSYRDSRNTGELF
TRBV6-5	ASRRADGQETQY
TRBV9	ASSPIAGGGEAF
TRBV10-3	AISTSGDFREQY
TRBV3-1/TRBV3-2	ASSPQGSSYEQY
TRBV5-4	ASSLVGQAPDTQY
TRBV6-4	ASRGQNTEAF
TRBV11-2	ASSLGQGLSYNEQF
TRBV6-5	ASSSLQGAYNSPLH
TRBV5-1	ASSLARTGQVSPLH
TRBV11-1	ASSLGGTSATEAF
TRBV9	ASSGAGVGRDTQY
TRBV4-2	ASSQGRTSGEVWGETQY
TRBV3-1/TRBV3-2	ASSQAKSGGADTQY
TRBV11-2	ASSLHRVVVEQY
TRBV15	ATSRDPTGNGNTIY
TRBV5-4	ASSLVVGGGRTDTQY
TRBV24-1	ATSEPPGQGNREELF
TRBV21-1	ASKKRATGQETQY
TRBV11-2	ASSLVRGTGTYGYT
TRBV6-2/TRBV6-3	ASSYEGPFEQF
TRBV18	ASSPLPLAGGTTYEQY
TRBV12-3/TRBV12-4	ASSIGQGVGYT
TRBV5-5	ASSDQKRGDNNEQF
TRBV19	ASISTGSNSPLH
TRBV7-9	ASSPDRNQPQH
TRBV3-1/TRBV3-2	ASSSQGPEQY
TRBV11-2	ASSLVGTGYGYT
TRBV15	ATSRDPGSRSNQPQH
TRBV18	ASSPPGQGSEKLF
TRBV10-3	AISPQGGGTEAF
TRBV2	ASREDGNTEAF
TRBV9	ASSVGGGRLLPGELF
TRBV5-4	ASSSTSSTGELF
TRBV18	ASSPRRVGSTGNTIY
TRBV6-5	ASSPRRGSTDTQY
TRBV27	ASKTNRNLSSYNSPLH
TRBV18	ASSPGTGPNYGYT